Sequencing of this TCR beta chain was carried out in a study of cytomegalovirus exposure and HLA in healthy donors. The PCR contained 60 Vbeta and 13 Jbeta primers. TCRdb keeps only in-frame clones here, not all; method: immunoSEQ multiplex PCR. Of around 110,000 clones detected, 60% to 85% appear once; the ten largest clones hold 1.6%. V lost 2 bases, J lost 3 bases, and 12 bases lay in between. This CDR3 contains 14 residues. CDR1 and CDR2 (germline): SGHDT, YYEEEE. General observations from the study: Later, an analysis showed that TCR beta chains associated with HLA were more clonally expanded than others that were equally common. The study put 150 or so TCR beta chains on its list as cytomegalovirus-associated.

Regarding this clone: Its antigen is unidentified.

The TCR comes from a woman aged 18 to 35 in good health and CMV-seronegative. The chain couples TRBV5-6 to TRBJ2-7; TRBD2 might be the D (6 bases). The sample taken for sequencing was PBMCs. CDR3 sequence reads: CASSFLRGIYEQYF. The CDR3 bases are TGTGCCAGCAGCTTTTTACGCGGGATCTACGAGCAGTACTTC.